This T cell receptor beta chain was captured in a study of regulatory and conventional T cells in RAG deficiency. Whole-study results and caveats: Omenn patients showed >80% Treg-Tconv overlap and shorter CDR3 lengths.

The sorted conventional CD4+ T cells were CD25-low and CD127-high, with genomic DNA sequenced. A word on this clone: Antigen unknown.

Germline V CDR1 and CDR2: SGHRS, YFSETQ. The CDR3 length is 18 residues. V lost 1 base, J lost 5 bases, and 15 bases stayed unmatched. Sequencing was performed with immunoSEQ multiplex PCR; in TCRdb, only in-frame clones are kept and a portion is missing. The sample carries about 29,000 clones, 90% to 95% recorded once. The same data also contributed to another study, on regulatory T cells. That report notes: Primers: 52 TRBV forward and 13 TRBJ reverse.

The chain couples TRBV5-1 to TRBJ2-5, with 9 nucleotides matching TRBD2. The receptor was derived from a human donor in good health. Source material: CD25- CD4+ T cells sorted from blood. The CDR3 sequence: CASSLWRRGRGGGETQYF. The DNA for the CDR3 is TGCGCCAGCAGCTTGTGGCGCCGTGGGCGGGGGGGCGGCGAGACCCAGTACTTC.